What follows are 31 T cell receptor beta chains derived from one specimen sequenced in a study of beta chain features in type 1 diabetes. The investigators reverse transcribed all of the isolated RNA, so they sequenced expressed TCRB transcripts. Libraries were prepared by immunoSEQ multiplex PCR; TCRdb keeps only in-frame clonotypes and omits some of them. The sample contains more than 350,000 clones, about an eighth of which appear only once. Material: naive CD4+ T cells from blood. These receptors came from a woman younger than 35 in good health.

This clone was counted between two and nine times. The rearrangement uses TRBV2 and TRBJ2-1, with D perhaps being TRBD1 or TRBD2 (5 bases each). CDR1 SNHLY and CDR2 FYNNEI come from the germline V gene. The CDR3 consists of 14 residues. CDR3 sequence: CATSRDGIGDEQFF. CDR3 in DNA: TGTGCAACAAGTCGGGACGGAATAGGGGATGAGCAGTTCTTC.

The chain uses TRBV7-3 and TRBJ2-3; D is perhaps TRBD2 (6 bases). This CDR3 is 15 amino acids long. V lost 2 bases, J lost 1 base, and 10 bases lay in between. Per germline, CDR1 SGHTA and CDR2 FQGTGA. The CDR3 DNA reads as TGTGCCAGCAGCTTAGAATCTAGCGGCACAGATACGCAGTATTTT. Protein: CASSLESSGTDTQYF.

This chain connects TRBV15 to TRBJ1-2, with 7 positions matching TRBD1. The CDR3 contains 13 residues. V was clipped by 11 bases and J by 8 bases; unmatched bases: 14. Germline values: CDR1 LNHNV, CDR2 YYDKDF (reference sequence). CDR3 DNA sequence: TGTGCCGCTCGACAGGGAGTGCAGGAAGGCTACACCTTC. Protein product: CAARQGVQEGYTF.

This clone was counted at least ten times. The rearrangement links TRBV4-1 to TRBJ2-6; 9 nucleotides match TRBD1. Trimming at V came to 1 base and at J to 2 bases, leaving 0 bases not matched to a gene. The germline V gene encodes CDR1 MGHRA and CDR2 YSYEKL. The CDR3 spans 16 residues. This CDR3 is CASSQGDRAGANVLTF. The CDR3 nucleotides read TGCGCCAGCAGCCAAGGGGACAGGGCTGGGGCCAACGTCCTGACTTTC.

This clone has more than one count but fewer than ten. The chain employs TRBV6-6 and TRBJ2-4; D perhaps matches TRBD1 (5 bases). The CDR3 totals 16 residues. Trimming removed 7 bases from V and 1 base from J, with 17 bases in between. The germline V gene has CDR1 MNHNY and CDR2 SVGAGI (reference sequence). CDR3 nucleotides: TGTGCCAGCATTTTAAGGGGTGCGGAGGCCAAAAACATTCAGTACTTC. Translated, it gives CASILRGAEAKNIQYF.

Remarks on this clone: The sample contains more than one DNA sequence encoding this CDR3. The J gene is TRBJ2-5, the V gene TRBV4-3, with D unresolved. The germline gives CDR1 LGHNA, CDR2 YSLEER. The CDR3 extends over 13 amino acids. V was cut by 1 base and J by 4 bases, with 7 bases left in between. The CDR3 bases are TGCGCCAGCAGCCAAGGCCCGGGAGAGACCCAGTACTTC. Translating it yields CASSQGPGETQYF.

J is TRBJ2-1 and V is TRBV9, with D possibly matching TRBD1 (6 bases). Germline CDR1 is SGDLS and CDR2 is YYNGEE. The CDR3 covers 14 residues. The ends were cut back, 2 bases at V and 10 bases at J, with 16 bases in the middle. The CDR3: CASSVTGAQGEQFF. The CDR3 nucleotides read TGTGCCAGCAGCGTTACCGGGGCTCAGGGGGAGCAGTTCTTC.

The chain recombines TRBV7-9 with TRBJ1-6; D remains ambiguous. CDR1 is SEHNR and CDR2 is FQNEAQ in the germline V gene (reference sequence). This CDR3 is built from 16 residues. V was clipped by 5 bases and J by 7 bases, with 18 bases between them. CDR3: CASSPPGLVRNSPLHF. In DNA form, the CDR3 reads TGTGCCAGCAGCCCCCCGGGCCTCGTTCGGAATTCACCCCTCCACTTT.

This clone was recorded many times. V and J are TRBV30 and TRBJ2-5, with 10 bases matching TRBD2. In germline, CDR1 is GTSNPN, CDR2 SVGIG (reference sequence). This CDR3 has 14 amino acids. V shed 5 bases, J shed 7 bases, and the junction held 10 bases outside the gene matches. In nucleotides, the CDR3 is TGTGCCTGGGGCCCCACTAGCGGGAAAGGGACCCAGTACTTC. Translation: CAWGPTSGKGTQYF.

This chain links TRBV28 with TRBJ2-2; 7 bases map to TRBD1. This CDR3 contains 13 residues. Trimming took 8 bases from V and 4 from J; bases not matched to a gene: 4. The germline V gene encodes CDR1 MDHEN and CDR2 SYDVKM. The CDR3 loop reads CASYNRGTGELFF. The DNA for the CDR3 is TGTGCCAGCTATAACAGGGGCACCGGGGAGCTGTTTTTT. The variable domain in full, completed from reference TRBV28 and TRBJ2-2, reads DVKVTQSSRYLVKRTGEKVFLECVQDMDHENMFWYRQDPGLGLRLIYFSYDVKMKEKGDIPEGYSVSREKKERFSLILESASTNQTSMYLCASYNRGTGELFFGEGSRLTVL.

The chain employs TRBV4-2 and TRBJ2-4; TRBD1 matches 7 bases. With 0 bases clipped from V and 7 bases from J, the junction kept 6 bases outside the gene matches. CDR1 LGHNA and CDR2 YNFKEQ come from the germline V gene. The CDR3 totals 15 residues. CDR3 bases: TGTGCCAGCAGCCAAGAAATGGCACAGGGGAACATTCAGTACTTC. Protein product: CASSQEMAQGNIQYF.

The V gene is TRBV2, the J gene TRBJ2-4, with D tentatively TRBD2 (6 bases). CDR1 and CDR2 (germline): SNHLY, FYNNEI. V was trimmed by 5 bases and J by 0 bases, leaving 14 bases between them. This CDR3 spans 16 amino acids. Here the CDR3 DNA reads TGTGCCAGCAGTACCCTCGGAGGGCTAGCCAAAAACATTCAGTACTTC. It is translated as CASSTLGGLAKNIQYF.

This clone was counted only a few times. The gene calls are TRBV14 and TRBJ1-3, with unresolved D. V was shortened by 1 base and J by 4 bases, with 11 bases between the two germline ends. Germline values: CDR1 SGHDN, CDR2 FVKESK. This CDR3 is built from 15 residues. CDR3 protein: CASSQVEGIGNTIYF. The CDR3 DNA reads as TGTGCCAGCAGCCAAGTGGAGGGTATCGGAAACACCATATATTTT.

This clone occurred a few times. The chain combines TRBV4-1 with TRBJ1-2, with 8 bases identical to TRBD1. The germline V gene has CDR1 MGHRA and CDR2 YSYEKL. The V gene end was trimmed by 5 bases and the J gene end by 3 bases; junction bases not matched to a gene: 5. The CDR3 has 14 residues. This CDR3 reads CASSLGQGDYGYTF. In DNA, the CDR3 is TGCGCCAGCAGCTTAGGACAGGGAGACTATGGCTACACCTTC.

Turning to this clone: A read error may produce the germline difference seen at one junction end. The chain joins TRBV7-7 to TRBJ2-5; D is unresolved. Germline CDR1 SSHAT, CDR2 FNYEAQ (reference sequence). The CDR3 totals 11 residues. This chain's CDR3 is CASSSKGTQYF. Here the CDR3 DNA reads TGTGCTAGCAGCTCAAAGGGGACCCAGTACTTC.

This rearrangement joins TRBV7-2 to TRBJ2-2; the D is unclear. Germline CDR1 is SGHTA and CDR2 is FQGNSA. The CDR3 totals 13 residues. Trimming pared 7 bases from V and 4 bases from J, leaving 10 bases between. CDR3 loop: CASTSVITGELFF. CDR3 DNA sequence: TGTGCCAGCACATCAGTCATCACCGGGGAGCTGTTTTTT. Full variable domain (outside the CDR3, taken from reference TRBV7-2 and TRBJ2-2): GAGVSQSPSNKVTEKGKDVELRCDPISGHTALYWYRQSLGQGLEFLIYFQGNSAPDKSGLPSDRFSAERTGGSVSTLTIQRTQQEDSAVYLCASTSVITGELFFGEGSRLTVL.

J is TRBJ2-4 and V is TRBV28; TRBD1 agrees at 7 bases. The germline CDR1 and CDR2 sequences are MDHEN and SYDVKM. The CDR3 covers 15 residues. Germline trimming cut 6 bases from V and 3 bases from J; bases unmatched to any gene: 8. The CDR3 reads CASSTWDRLKNIQYF. The CDR3 DNA reads TGTGCCAGCAGCACTTGGGACAGACTCAAAAACATTCAGTACTTC.

The genes are TRBV11-3 and TRBJ2-2, with unresolved D. Germline V CDR1 and CDR2: SGHNT, YENEEA. The V gene lost 5 bases and the J gene lost 1 base, with 11 bases spanning the gap. The CDR3 runs to 15 residues. CDR3 nucleotide sequence: TGTGCCAGCAGCGCATGGACGGAGAACACCGGGGAGCTGTTTTTT. This translates into CASSAWTENTGELFF.

This clone was recorded at least ten times. The chain joins TRBV29-1 to TRBJ1-2; the D is unclear. With 3 bases removed from V and 6 bases from J, the gap between germline ends came to 8 bases. The germline gives CDR1 SQVTM, CDR2 ANQGSEA. The CDR3 is made up of 11 amino acids. The CDR3 loop reads CSVEAGHGYTF. The CDR3 bases are TGCAGCGTTGAGGCAGGTCATGGCTACACCTTC.

This clone turned up a few times. The chain carries TRBV7-6 and TRBJ2-2; a weak D match, TRBD2 (6 bases). This CDR3 comprises 16 residues. The germline V gene encodes CDR1 SGHVS and CDR2 FNYEAQ. The V end lost 3 bases, the J end lost 6 bases, and 17 bases lay between the germline ends. This chain's CDR3 is CASSFVVAGLAGELFF. The CDR3 DNA reads as TGTGCCAGCAGCTTTGTAGTGGCGGGGCTAGCCGGGGAGCTGTTTTTT.

This clone was found a few times. This chain connects TRBV6-1 to TRBJ2-7, with no clear D. The CDR3 consists of 13 residues. Germline CDR1 reads MNHNS; CDR2 reads SASEGT. Trimming removed 6 bases at V and 0 bases at J, with 9 bases between. The CDR3 DNA reads as TGTGCCAGCAGGCGACAAAGCTCCTACGAGCAGTACTTC. Its translation: CASRRQSSYEQYF.

This clone showed up just a few times. The chain has TRBV28 and TRBJ1-4, with 9 bases that match TRBD1. CDR3 length equals 15 residues. The germline gives CDR1 MDHEN, CDR2 SYDVKM. The V gene end was trimmed by 1 base and the J gene end by 8 bases; junction bases not matched to a gene: 5. The CDR3 sequence is CASSLSGTGNEKLFF. In DNA, the CDR3 is TGTGCCAGCAGTTTATCTGGGACAGGGAACGAAAAACTGTTTTTT.

The chain employs TRBV28 and TRBJ1-2; D may be TRBD1 (5 bases). The CDR3 has 14 residues. V shed 5 bases and J shed 4 bases, with 14 bases lying between them. Per the germline V gene, CDR1 is MDHEN and CDR2 is SYDVKM. CDR3 nucleotides: TGTGCCAGCAGTCCGGGGAGGGGTCCCTATGGCTACACCTTC. It yields the protein CASSPGRGPYGYTF.

This clone was counted between two and nine times. V is TRBV7-6 and J is TRBJ1-6; 9 bases are shared with TRBD1. This CDR3 has 15 residues. The germline CDR1 and CDR2 sequences are SGHVS and FNYEAQ. V gave up 6 bases and J gave up 5 bases; unmatched junction bases: 5. DNA for the CDR3: TGTGCCAGCAGGGGAGGACAGGGGAATAATTCACCCCTCCACTTT. It is translated as CASRGGQGNNSPLHF.

V and J are TRBV2 and TRBJ2-7, with 11 bases aligning to TRBD2. This CDR3 contains 15 residues. J was trimmed by 7 bases and V by 6 bases; bases with no gene match: 11. CDR1 and CDR2 from the germline V gene are SNHLY and FYNNEI. The CDR3 protein is CASRGLAGPRFEQYV. Written as DNA, the CDR3 is TGTGCCAGCAGAGGACTAGCGGGTCCGAGGTTTGAGCAGTACGTC.

The table lists this clone with a few counts. The chain combines TRBV23-1 with TRBJ1-2; no reliable D call. TRBV23-1 is annotated as an ORF whose role is uncertain. Deletions cut 3 bases from V and 4 bases from J, with 9 bases between. The CDR3 length is 13 residues. The CDR3 spells CASSQEPAYGYTF. In nucleotides, the CDR3 is TGCGCCAGCAGTCAGGAGCCAGCCTATGGCTACACCTTC.

The CDR3 DNA follows: TGTGCCAGCTTGGCAGGGGGCTCCTACAATGAGCAGTTCTTC. Its protein product is CASLAGGSYNEQFF. The chain uses TRBV28 and TRBJ2-1, with TRBD1 identical over 7 bases. Trimming took 8 bases from V and 0 from J; bases not matched to a gene: 4. The germline gives CDR1 MDHEN, CDR2 SYDVKM. The CDR3 totals 14 residues. Filled out from reference TRBV28 and TRBJ2-1, the complete variable domain reads DVKVTQSSRYLVKRTGEKVFLECVQDMDHENMFWYRQDPGLGLRLIYFSYDVKMKEKGDIPEGYSVSREKKERFSLILESASTNQTSMYLCASLAGGSYNEQFFGPGTRLTVL.

The chain combines TRBV14 with TRBJ1-2; possible D gene TRBD1, 5 bases. Per germline, CDR1 SGHDN and CDR2 FVKESK. The CDR3 sequence is 12 residues long. V was trimmed by 6 bases and J by 5 bases, leaving 10 bases between them. CDR3 DNA sequence: TGTGCCAGCAGTCCCGGGGGTTATGGCTACACCTTC. This translates into CASSPGGYGYTF. The full variable domain, with the rest looked up from reference TRBV14 and TRBJ1-2, is EAGVTQFPSHSVIEKGQTVTLRCDPISGHDNLYWYRRVMGKEIKFLLHFVKESKQDESGMPNNRFLAERTGGTYSTLKVQPAELEDSGVYFCASSPGGYGYTFGSGTRLTVV.

This clone was seen a handful of times. This chain's CDR3 is CSVDPGLLETQYF. The CDR3 DNA follows: TGCAGCGTTGATCCAGGGCTCCTGGAGACCCAGTACTTC. The V gene is TRBV29-1, the J gene TRBJ2-5, with D possibly being TRBD1 (5 bases). Trimming removed 3 bases from V and 5 bases from J, with 13 bases in between. The CDR3 consists of 13 residues. In germline, CDR1 is SQVTM, CDR2 ANQGSEA.

This clone was picked up a small number of times. The chain recombines TRBV5-4 with TRBJ2-1; either TRBD1 or TRBD2 may fit D (5 bases each). The CDR3 runs to 14 residues. Germline V gene lookup returns CDR1 SGHNT and CDR2 YYREEE (reference sequence). V lost 0 bases and J lost 7, with 11 bases in between. In DNA, the CDR3 is TGTGCCAGCAGCTTGGGGGGACCCAGGAATGAGCAGTTCTTC. Protein product: CASSLGGPRNEQFF.

This chain connects TRBV7-9 to TRBJ1-4; D possibly corresponds to TRBD1 (5 bases). CDR1 SEHNR and CDR2 FQNEAQ come from the germline V gene (reference sequence). V was cut by 1 base and J by 8 bases, with 20 bases left in between. The CDR3 totals 17 residues. The CDR3: CASSLGERGERGEKLFF. CDR3 bases: TGTGCCAGCAGCTTAGGGGAGCGGGGGGAAAGAGGAGAAAAACTGTTTTTT.